This T cell receptor (beta chain) was sequenced in a study of blood T cell repertoires in COVID-19. Authors' methods: By means of reference gene primer amplification, nucleated cell counts were estimated. Repertoires were generated with immunoSEQ multiplex PCR, while TCRdb's copy carries only in-frame clones and drops some. D and trimming come from the DNA, and the V and J calls and clone size come from that table. The profile shows about 270,000 clones, 82% of them singletons. The sequencing sample was made of peripheral blood. This clonotype originated in a woman aged 18-29 years with acute or convalescent COVID-19.

CDR3 nucleotides: TGTGCCAGCAGCTTAGGGCAGTCCTATGGCTACACCTTC. It translates to CASSLGQSYGYTF. The rearrangement links TRBV13 to TRBJ1-2; D gene unclear. CDR1 is PRHDT and CDR2 is FYEKMQ in the germline V gene (reference sequence). V was trimmed by 0 bases and J by 4 bases, leaving 6 bases between them. The CDR3 is 13 residues long.